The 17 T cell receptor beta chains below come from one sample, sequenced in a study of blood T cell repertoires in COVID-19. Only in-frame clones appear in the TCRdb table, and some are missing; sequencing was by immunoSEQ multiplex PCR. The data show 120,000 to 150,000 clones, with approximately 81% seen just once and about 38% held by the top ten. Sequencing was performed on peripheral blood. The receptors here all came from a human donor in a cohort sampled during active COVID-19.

The CDR3 here is CASQRDRGEKLFF. CDR3 sequence (DNA): TGCGCCAGTCAACGGGACAGGGGCGAAAAACTGTTTTTT. The chain carries TRBV5-1 and TRBJ1-4, with TRBD1 matching 10 bases. Germline assignment: CDR1 SGHRS and CDR2 YFSETQ. The CDR3 consists of 13 residues. V shed 8 bases and J 8 bases; nucleotides not matched to a gene: 6. Looking up the rest from reference TRBV5-1 and TRBJ1-4 gives the full variable domain: KAGVTQTPRYLIKTRGQQVTLSCSPISGHRSVSWYQQTPGQGLQFLFEYFSETQRNKGNFPGRFSGRQFSNSRSEMNVSTLELGDSALYLCASQRDRGEKLFFGSGTQLSVL.

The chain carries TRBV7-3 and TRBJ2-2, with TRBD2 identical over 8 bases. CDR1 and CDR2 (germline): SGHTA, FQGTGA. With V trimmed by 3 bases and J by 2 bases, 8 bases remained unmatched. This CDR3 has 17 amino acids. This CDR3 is CASSLSSGGPNTGELFF. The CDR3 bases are TGTGCCAGCAGCTTGTCCAGCGGGGGACCCAACACCGGGGAGCTGTTTTTT.

The chain's CDR3 is CASSQSPGTGGDTEAFF. The CDR3 DNA sequence: TGTGCCAGCAGCCAATCTCCAGGGACAGGGGGGGACACTGAAGCTTTCTTT. The chain is built from TRBV3-1 (or the pseudogene TRBV3-2) and TRBJ1-1; 11 bases fit TRBD1. Germline V lookup: CDR1 LGHDT, CDR2 YNNKEL (reference sequence). The V gene end was trimmed by 2 bases and the J gene end by 3 bases; junction bases not matched to a gene: 8. The CDR3 length is 17 residues.

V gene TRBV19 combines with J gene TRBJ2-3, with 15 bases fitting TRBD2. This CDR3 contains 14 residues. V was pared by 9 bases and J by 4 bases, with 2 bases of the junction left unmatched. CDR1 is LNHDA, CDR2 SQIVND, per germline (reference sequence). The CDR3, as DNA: TGTGCCAGCCGGACTAGCGGGGGGGCAGATACGCAGTATTTT. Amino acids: CASRTSGGADTQYF.

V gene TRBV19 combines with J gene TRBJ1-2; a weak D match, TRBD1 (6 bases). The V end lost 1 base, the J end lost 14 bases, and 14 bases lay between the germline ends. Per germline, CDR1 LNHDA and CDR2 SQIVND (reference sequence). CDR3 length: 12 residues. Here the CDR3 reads CASSIAQGPRTF. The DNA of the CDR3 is TGTGCCAGTAGTATAGCCCAGGGGCCCCGGACCTTC.

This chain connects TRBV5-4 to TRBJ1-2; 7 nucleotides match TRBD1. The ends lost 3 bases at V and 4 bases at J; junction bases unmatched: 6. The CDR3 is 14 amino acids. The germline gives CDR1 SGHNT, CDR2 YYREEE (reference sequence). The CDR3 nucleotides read TGTGCCAGCAGCTCTCGATGGGACAGCTATGGCTACACCTTC. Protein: CASSSRWDSYGYTF.

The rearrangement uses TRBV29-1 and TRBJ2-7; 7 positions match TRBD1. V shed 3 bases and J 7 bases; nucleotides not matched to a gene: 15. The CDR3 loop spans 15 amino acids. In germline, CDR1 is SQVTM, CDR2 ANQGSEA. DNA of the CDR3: TGCAGCGTTGAGGGGAAGGGGACAGCCAGAGGGGAGCAGTACTTC. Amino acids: CSVEGKGTARGEQYF.

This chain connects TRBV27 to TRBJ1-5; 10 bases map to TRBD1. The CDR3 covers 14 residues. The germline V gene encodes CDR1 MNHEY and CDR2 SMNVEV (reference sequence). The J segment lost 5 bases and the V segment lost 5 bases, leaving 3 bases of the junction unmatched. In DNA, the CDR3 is TGTGCCAGCAGTCCGACAGGGGGCGATCAGCCCCAGCATTTT. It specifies CASSPTGGDQPQHF.

The CDR3 reads CASSRQGNTEAFF. The CDR3 coding sequence is TGTGCCAGCAGCCGACAGGGGAACACTGAAGCTTTCTTT. V gene TRBV5-8 combines with J gene TRBJ1-1; 7 bases match TRBD1. The CDR3 is 13 residues long. V lost 4 bases, J lost 1 base, and 1 base stayed unmatched. Germline values: CDR1 SGHTS, CDR2 YDEGEE.

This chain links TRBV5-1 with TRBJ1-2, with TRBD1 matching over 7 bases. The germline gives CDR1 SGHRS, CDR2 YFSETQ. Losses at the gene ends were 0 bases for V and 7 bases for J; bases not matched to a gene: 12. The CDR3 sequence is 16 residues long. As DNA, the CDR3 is TGCGCCAGCAGCTTGGATGGAGGGGGCGCTTCTCTTGGCTACACCTTC. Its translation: CASSLDGGGASLGYTF.

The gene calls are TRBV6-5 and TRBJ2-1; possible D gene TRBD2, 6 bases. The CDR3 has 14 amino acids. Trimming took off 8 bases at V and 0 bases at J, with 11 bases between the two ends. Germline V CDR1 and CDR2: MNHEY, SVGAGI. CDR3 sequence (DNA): TGTGCCAGCCGGGTGGGACTCTCCTACAATGAGCAGTTCTTC. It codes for CASRVGLSYNEQFF.

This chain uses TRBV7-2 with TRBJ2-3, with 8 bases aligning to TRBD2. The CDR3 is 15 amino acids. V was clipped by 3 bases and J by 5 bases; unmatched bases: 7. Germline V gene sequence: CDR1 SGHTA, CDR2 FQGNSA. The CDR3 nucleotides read TGTGCCAGCAGCTTCCCGGGGGGGCAGGGAGATACGCAGTATTTT. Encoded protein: CASSFPGGQGDTQYF. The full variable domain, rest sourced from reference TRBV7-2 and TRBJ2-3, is GAGVSQSPSNKVTEKGKDVELRCDPISGHTALYWYRQSLGQGLEFLIYFQGNSAPDKSGLPSDRFSAERTGGSVSTLTIQRTQQEDSAVYLCASSFPGGQGDTQYFGPGTRLTVL.

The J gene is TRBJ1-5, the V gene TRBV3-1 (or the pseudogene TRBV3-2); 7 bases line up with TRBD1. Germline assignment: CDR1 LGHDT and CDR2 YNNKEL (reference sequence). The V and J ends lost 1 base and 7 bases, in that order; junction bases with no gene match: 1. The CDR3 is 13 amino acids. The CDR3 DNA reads TGTGCCAGCAGCCAAGGACAGGGCCAGCCCCAGCATTTT. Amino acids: CASSQGQGQPQHF.

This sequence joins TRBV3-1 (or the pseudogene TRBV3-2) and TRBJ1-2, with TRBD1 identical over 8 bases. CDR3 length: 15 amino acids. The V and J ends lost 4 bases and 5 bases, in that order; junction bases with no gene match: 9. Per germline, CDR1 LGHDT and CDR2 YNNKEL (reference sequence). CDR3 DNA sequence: TGTGCCAGCAGCCCTATACAGGGGGTTGGGTATGGCTACACCTTC. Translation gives CASSPIQGVGYGYTF.

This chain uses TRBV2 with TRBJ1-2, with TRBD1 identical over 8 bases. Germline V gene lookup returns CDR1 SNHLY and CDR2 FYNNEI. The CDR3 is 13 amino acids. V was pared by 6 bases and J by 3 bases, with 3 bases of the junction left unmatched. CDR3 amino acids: CASSSTGDYGYTF. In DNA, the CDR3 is TGTGCCAGCAGCTCGACAGGGGACTATGGCTACACCTTC.

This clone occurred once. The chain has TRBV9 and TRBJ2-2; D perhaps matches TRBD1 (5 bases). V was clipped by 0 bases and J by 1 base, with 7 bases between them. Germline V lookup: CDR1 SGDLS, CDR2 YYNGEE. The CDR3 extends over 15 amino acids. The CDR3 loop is CASSVGTGNTGELFF. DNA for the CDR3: TGTGCCAGCAGCGTAGGAACAGGGAACACCGGGGAGCTGTTTTTT.

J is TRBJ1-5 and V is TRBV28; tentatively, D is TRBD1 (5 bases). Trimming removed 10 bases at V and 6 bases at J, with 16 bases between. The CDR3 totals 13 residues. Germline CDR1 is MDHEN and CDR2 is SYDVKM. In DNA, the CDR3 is TGTGCCATTCGAGATCGGGGGGTTCAGCCCCAGCATTTT. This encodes CAIRDRGVQPQHF.